These 19 T cell receptor beta chains were sequenced from one sample in a study of T cell responses to AZD1222 COVID-19 vaccine. Method: immunoSEQ multiplex PCR; TCRdb's copy keeps in-frame clones and lacks some. The sample has around 150,000 clones, more than 80% seen once. The sample here was peripheral blood, taken on day 0 of AZD1222 vaccination. These receptors all stem from an adult in good health.

This clone showed up just once. This chain joins TRBV5-6 and TRBJ1-1; D call uncertain. Per germline, CDR1 SGHDT and CDR2 YYEEEE. The CDR3 is made up of 13 amino acids. V lost 0 bases, J lost 0 bases, and 3 bases lay in between. CDR3 DNA sequence: TGTGCCAGCAGCTTGGTTATGAACACTGAAGCTTTCTTT. Its translation is CASSLVMNTEAFF.

The rearrangement joins TRBV7-9 to TRBJ1-2; possible D gene TRBD1, 5 bases. Trimming pared 1 base from V and 3 bases from J, leaving 6 bases between. Germline loops: CDR1 SEHNR, CDR2 FQNEAQ (reference sequence). The CDR3 extends over 13 amino acids. The CDR3 DNA is TGTGCCAGCAGCTTAGGCAGGGACTATGGCTACACCTTC. Translation: CASSLGRDYGYTF.

The chain is built from TRBV27 and TRBJ1-3; D gene unclear. Trimming took off 6 bases at V and 4 bases at J, with 16 bases between the two ends. Germline V CDR1 and CDR2: MNHEY, SMNVEV (reference sequence). The CDR3 covers 15 residues. For the CDR3, the DNA is TGTGCCAGCAGCGGTTCGGGCTTAGGAGGAAACACCATATATTTT. Amino acid sequence: CASSGSGLGGNTIYF.

The chain links TRBV27 to TRBJ1-2, with D perhaps matching TRBD1 (5 bases). There are 14 residues in the CDR3. V dropped 4 bases and J dropped 3 bases, with 12 bases sitting between them. Looked up from germline, CDR1 is MNHEY and CDR2 is SMNVEV (reference sequence). CDR3 sequence (DNA): TGTGCCAGCAGTTCTCTGGGACGGTACTATGGCTACACCTTC. Translation gives CASSSLGRYYGYTF.

CDR3 region: CASSLQLADYGYTF. The CDR3 nucleotides read TGCGCCAGCAGCCTACAGCTAGCCGACTATGGCTACACCTTC. The chain couples TRBV5-1 to TRBJ1-2; D remains ambiguous. Germline assignment: CDR1 SGHRS and CDR2 YFSETQ. The length of the CDR3 is 14 residues. Deletions cut 4 bases from V and 3 bases from J, with 13 bases between.

This chain joins TRBV5-1 and TRBJ2-7; 10 nucleotides agree with TRBD1. Per germline, CDR1 SGHRS and CDR2 YFSETQ. V trimming: 4 bases; J trimming: 4 bases; junction bases outside the gene matches: 8. There are 15 residues in the CDR3. Here the CDR3 reads CASSPGTGDRYEQYF. The CDR3, as DNA: TGCGCCAGCAGCCCCGGGACAGGGGATAGGTACGAGCAGTACTTC.

V is TRBV7-2 and J is TRBJ1-1; possibly TRBD1 for D (5 bases). Germline V lookup: CDR1 SGHTA, CDR2 FQGNSA. The CDR3 loop spans 13 amino acids. Trimming pared 6 bases from V and 1 base from J, leaving 9 bases between. The CDR3 is CASRLQENTEAFF. In DNA, the CDR3 is TGTGCCAGCAGACTACAGGAGAACACTGAAGCTTTCTTT.

The chain combines TRBV5-1 with TRBJ1-3; perhaps TRBD1 as D (5 bases). Between the trimmed V and J ends, which lost 0 bases and 9 bases, there was a span of 19 bases. This CDR3 is built from 16 residues. In germline, CDR1 is SGHRS, CDR2 YFSETQ. As DNA, the CDR3 is TGCGCCAGCAGCTTGGCCGGGGGACCCCGACGGGGCACCATATATTTT. The encoded protein is CASSLAGGPRRGTIYF.

This clone was seen only a few times. The V gene is TRBV7-8, the J gene TRBJ1-4, with D hard to call. The CDR3 totals 14 residues. Germline CDR1 and CDR2: SGHVS and FQNEAQ. The V and J ends lost 1 base and 6 bases respectively, with 9 bases between them. CDR3 loop: CASSLGRVDEKLFF. In DNA form, the CDR3 reads TGTGCCAGCAGCTTAGGACGCGTGGATGAAAAACTGTTTTTT.

The chain recombines TRBV19 with TRBJ1-2; TRBD1 agrees at 8 bases. Germline trimming cut 0 bases from V and 10 bases from J; bases unmatched to any gene: 16. Germline loops: CDR1 LNHDA, CDR2 SQIVND (reference sequence). The CDR3 length is 17 residues. In DNA form, the CDR3 reads TGTGCCAGTAGTATAGATGTGACAGGACAGGGAAAAACCGCCTACACCTTC. This translates into CASSIDVTGQGKTAYTF.

This clone was seen a single time. The chain recombines TRBV29-1 with TRBJ1-6, with a tentative D call TRBD1 (6 bases). CDR1 and CDR2 (germline): SQVTM, ANQGSEA. This CDR3 region has 13 residues. V was trimmed by 4 bases and J by 10 bases, leaving 14 bases between them. CDR3 DNA sequence: TGCAGCGTTGCGGACACAGGGAACTCACCCCTCCACTTT. This sequence encodes CSVADTGNSPLHF.

The chain links TRBV6-5 to TRBJ1-1, with 7 bases lining up with TRBD1. Germline trimming cut 5 bases from V and 7 bases from J; bases unmatched to any gene: 10. Per the germline V gene, CDR1 is MNHEY and CDR2 is SVGAGI. The CDR3 is 14 residues long. The CDR3 bases are TGTGCCAGCAGTCGAACACAGGGGCTGGGTGAAGCTTTCTTT. It codes for CASSRTQGLGEAFF.

The chain carries TRBV13 and TRBJ2-1, with a possible D match to TRBD2 (6 bases). Germline V CDR1 and CDR2: PRHDT, FYEKMQ (reference sequence). CDR3 length: 14 amino acids. Trimming pared 5 bases from V and 8 bases from J, leaving 16 bases between. The CDR3 bases are TGTGCCAGCAGCCCCGGGGGAATAATCGATGAGCAGTTCTTC. Its translation: CASSPGGIIDEQFF.

V usage is TRBV5-1 and J usage is TRBJ1-2, with 8 positions matching TRBD1. The CDR3 has 19 amino acids. The V segment lost 0 bases and the J segment 6 bases; nucleotides outside the gene matches: 19. Germline-derived CDR1 and CDR2 are SGHRS and YFSETQ. CDR3 loop: CASSLVGGQGALGTHGYTF. In DNA, the CDR3 is TGCGCCAGCAGCTTGGTAGGCGGGCAGGGGGCCCTGGGGACTCATGGCTACACCTTC.

This clone was counted a few times. CDR3 region: CASSDSSAHNSPLHF. CDR3 in DNA: TGTGCCAGCAGTGACTCGTCCGCCCACAATTCACCCCTCCACTTT. The chain couples TRBV6-4 to TRBJ1-6; D gene uncertain. Germline CDR1 MRHNA, CDR2 SNTAGT. V was shortened by 0 bases and J by 7 bases, with 10 bases between the two germline ends. The CDR3 length is 15 residues.

Comments on this clone: It may be a read error: a sequence one base away is much more abundant. Additional DNA sequences in this sample encode the identical CDR3. The chain carries TRBV20-1 and TRBJ2-1; D gene uncertain. There are 11 residues in the CDR3. Germline V gene data show CDR1 as DFQATT and CDR2 as SNEGSKA (reference sequence). Trimming shortened V by 3 bases and J by 4 bases, and 4 bases separated the two germline ends. CDR3 sequence (DNA): TGCAGTGCTAGGGAGTACAATGAGCAGTTCTTC. Its protein product is CSAREYNEQFF.

This chain uses TRBV6-1 with TRBJ2-2; possible D gene TRBD1, 5 bases. CDR3 length equals 15 residues. The germline gives CDR1 MNHNS, CDR2 SASEGT. Between the trimmed V and J ends, which lost 2 bases and 1 base, there was a span of 8 bases. CDR3 region: CASSEKGENTGELFF. CDR3 sequence (DNA): TGTGCCAGCAGTGAAAAAGGGGAGAACACCGGGGAGCTGTTTTTT.

The chain combines TRBV18 with TRBJ1-2, with no clear D. Looked up from germline, CDR1 is KGHSH and CDR2 is LQKENI. This CDR3 is 14 amino acids long. V was clipped by 2 bases and J by 8 bases, with 15 bases between them. CDR3 protein: CASSPNLDFGGYTF. CDR3 coding DNA: TGTGCCAGCTCACCAAATCTTGATTTCGGAGGCTACACCTTC.

The chain employs TRBV9 and TRBJ1-1; D may be TRBD1 (6 bases). Germline loops: CDR1 SGDLS, CDR2 YYNGEE. The germline V and J ends were trimmed by 0 bases and 0 bases, with 12 bases remaining between them. CDR3 length: 16 residues. CDR3 DNA sequence: TGTGCCAGCAGCGTAGGCGGGGGGCCACTGAACACTGAAGCTTTCTTT. It specifies CASSVGGGPLNTEAFF.